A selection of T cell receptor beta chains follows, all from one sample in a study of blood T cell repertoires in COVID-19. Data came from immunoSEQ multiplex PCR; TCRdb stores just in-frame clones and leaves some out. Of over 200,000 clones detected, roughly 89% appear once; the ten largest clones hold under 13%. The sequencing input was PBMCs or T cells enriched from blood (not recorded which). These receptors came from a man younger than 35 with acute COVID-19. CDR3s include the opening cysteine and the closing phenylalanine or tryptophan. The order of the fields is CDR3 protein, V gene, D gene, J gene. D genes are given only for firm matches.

cdr3_aa: CASSTGLHSYNEQFF; v_call: TRBV19; d_call: NA; j_call: TRBJ2-1
cdr3_aa: CASSLGTAYTDTQYF; v_call: TRBV5-1; d_call: TRBD1; j_call: TRBJ2-3
cdr3_aa: CASSLVAGRTGELFF; v_call: TRBV19; d_call: TRBD2; j_call: TRBJ2-2
cdr3_aa: CASSLARSGVRLEAFF; v_call: TRBV5-1; d_call: NA; j_call: TRBJ1-1
cdr3_aa: CASSGLLATYEQYF; v_call: TRBV28; d_call: NA; j_call: TRBJ2-7
cdr3_aa: CASSTSGGEVTEAFF; v_call: TRBV28; d_call: TRBD1; j_call: TRBJ1-1
cdr3_aa: CASRGELAGANEQFF; v_call: TRBV27; d_call: TRBD2; j_call: TRBJ2-1
cdr3_aa: CASSQGTSGRIDEQFF; v_call: TRBV7-9; d_call: TRBD2; j_call: TRBJ2-1
cdr3_aa: CASSQGEGPLNEQFF; v_call: TRBV4-1; d_call: TRBD2; j_call: TRBJ2-1
cdr3_aa: CASSTNRGLAGELFF; v_call: TRBV27; d_call: TRBD1; j_call: TRBJ2-2
cdr3_aa: CASTRGGQLNTEAFF; v_call: TRBV28; d_call: TRBD1; j_call: TRBJ1-1
cdr3_aa: CAWSSVVGGIGEKLFF; v_call: TRBV30; d_call: NA; j_call: TRBJ1-4
cdr3_aa: CASSFSSGANTGELFF; v_call: TRBV7-8; d_call: TRBD2; j_call: TRBJ2-2
cdr3_aa: CASSLARYEQYF; v_call: TRBV7-8; d_call: NA; j_call: TRBJ2-7
cdr3_aa: CASSETGTGKDTQYF; v_call: TRBV9; d_call: TRBD1; j_call: TRBJ2-3
cdr3_aa: CASSRRREAGELFF; v_call: TRBV9; d_call: TRBD2; j_call: TRBJ2-2